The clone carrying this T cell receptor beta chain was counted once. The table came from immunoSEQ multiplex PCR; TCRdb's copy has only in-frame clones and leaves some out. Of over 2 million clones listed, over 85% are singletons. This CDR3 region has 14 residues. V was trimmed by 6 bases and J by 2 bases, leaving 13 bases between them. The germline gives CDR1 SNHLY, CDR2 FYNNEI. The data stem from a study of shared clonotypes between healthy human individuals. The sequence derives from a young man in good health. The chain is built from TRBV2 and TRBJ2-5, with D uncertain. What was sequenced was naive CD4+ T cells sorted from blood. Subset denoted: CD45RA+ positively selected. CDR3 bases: TGTGCCAGCAGCCTAAAGACATTTCAAGAGACCCAGTACTTC. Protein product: CASSLKTFQETQYF.